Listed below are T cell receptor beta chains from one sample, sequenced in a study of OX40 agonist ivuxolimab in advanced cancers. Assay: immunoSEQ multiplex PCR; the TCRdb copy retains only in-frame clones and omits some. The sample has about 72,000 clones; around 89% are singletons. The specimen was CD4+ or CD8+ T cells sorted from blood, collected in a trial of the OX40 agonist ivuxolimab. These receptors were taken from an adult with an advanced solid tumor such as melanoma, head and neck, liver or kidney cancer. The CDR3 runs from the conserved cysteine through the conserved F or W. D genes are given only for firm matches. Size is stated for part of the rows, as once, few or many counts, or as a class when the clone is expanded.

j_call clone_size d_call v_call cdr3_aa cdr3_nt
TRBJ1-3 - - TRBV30 CAWSVGLISGNTIYF TGTGCCTGGAGCGTGGGACTGATCTCTGGAAACACCATATATTTT
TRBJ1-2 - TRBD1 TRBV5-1 CASSSGQVPSNYGYTF TGCGCCAGCAGCTCGGGACAGGTCCCATCTAACTATGGCTACACCTTC
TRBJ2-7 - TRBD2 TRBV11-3 CASSSGTYEQYF TGTGCCAGCTCTAGCGGTACCTACGAGCAGTACTTC
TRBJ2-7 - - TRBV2 CASSERRGAYEQYF TGTGCCAGCAGTGAGCGGCGGGGAGCCTACGAGCAGTACTTC
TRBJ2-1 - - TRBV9 CASNGGGVYNEQFF TGTGCCAGCAACGGAGGCGGGGTCTACAATGAGCAGTTCTTC
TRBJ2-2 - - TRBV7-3 CASSSIHGELFF TGTGCCAGCAGCTCCATCCATGGGGAGCTGTTTTTT
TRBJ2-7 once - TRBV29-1 CSVRQGGHEQYF TGCAGCGTTCGACAGGGAGGCCACGAGCAGTACTTC
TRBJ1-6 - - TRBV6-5 CASRTPSYNSPLHF TGTGCCAGCAGGACCCCGTCCTATAATTCACCCCTCCACTTT
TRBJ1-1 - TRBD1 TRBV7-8 CASSLVPQGRTEAFF TGTGCCAGCAGCTTAGTTCCACAGGGGAGAACTGAAGCTTTCTTT
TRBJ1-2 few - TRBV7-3 CASSLNEENGYTF TGTGCCAGCAGCCTAAACGAGGAAAATGGCTACACCTTC
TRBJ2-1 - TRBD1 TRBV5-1 CASSLGGGAHNEQFF TGCGCCAGCAGCTTGGGAGGGGGCGCCCACAATGAGCAGTTCTTC
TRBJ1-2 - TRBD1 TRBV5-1 CASSSPGQGRGYTF TGCGCCAGCAGCTCACCGGGACAGGGGAGAGGCTACACCTTC
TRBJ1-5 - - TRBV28 CASSLTGYSNQPQHF TGTGCCAGCAGCCTGACGGGGTATAGCAATCAGCCCCAGCATTTT
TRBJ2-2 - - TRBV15 CATSRENVGITGELFF TGTGCCACCAGCAGAGAGAACGTCGGGATCACCGGGGAGCTGTTTTTT
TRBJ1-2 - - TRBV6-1 CASSEAPGHRPYNGYTF TGTGCCAGCAGTGAAGCCCCGGGACACAGACCGTACAATGGCTACACCTTC
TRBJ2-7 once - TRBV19 CASSNNRDRSYEQYF TGTGCCAGTAGTAACAACCGGGACCGCTCCTACGAGCAGTACTTC
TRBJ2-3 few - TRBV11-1 CASSLAGATDTQYF TGTGCCAGCAGCTTAGCGGGGGCCACAGATACGCAGTATTTT
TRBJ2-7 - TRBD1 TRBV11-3 CASSPGTGKGSYEQYF TGTGCCAGCAGCCCCGGGACAGGGAAGGGCTCCTACGAGCAGTACTTC
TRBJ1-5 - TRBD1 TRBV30 CAWQTGNSNQPQHF TGTGCCTGGCAGACAGGGAATAGCAATCAGCCCCAGCATTTT
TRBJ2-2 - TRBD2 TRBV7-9 CASSPTPGLAGANTGELFF TGTGCCAGCAGCCCGACCCCGGGACTAGCGGGTGCGAACACCGGGGAGCTGTTTTTT
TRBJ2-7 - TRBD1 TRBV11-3 CASSPSPGQDYEQYF TGTGCCAGCAGCCCCTCTCCGGGACAGGACTACGAGCAGTACTTC
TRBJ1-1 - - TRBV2 CASSSPGGGTEAFF TGTGCCAGCAGTTCCCCTGGGGGGGGCACTGAAGCTTTCTTT
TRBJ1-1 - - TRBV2 CASTVVENTEAFF TGTGCCAGCACGGTGGTCGAGAACACTGAAGCTTTCTTT
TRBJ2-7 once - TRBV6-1 CASTQSSSYEQYF TGTGCCAGCACCCAGTCGAGCTCCTACGAGCAGTACTTC
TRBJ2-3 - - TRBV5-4 CASSLWGRESGTQYF TGTGCCAGCAGCTTGTGGGGGCGGGAGTCGGGTACGCAGTATTTT
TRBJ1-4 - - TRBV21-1 CASSDDRATNEKLFF TGTGCCAGCAGCGACGACAGAGCAACTAATGAAAAACTGTTTTTT
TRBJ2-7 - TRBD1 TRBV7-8 CASSLDRGQVQYF TGTGCCAGCAGCTTAGATAGGGGGCAGGTGCAGTACTTC
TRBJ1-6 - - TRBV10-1 CASSRLLNSPLHF TGCGCCAGCAGTCGACTCCTTAATTCACCCCTCCACTTT
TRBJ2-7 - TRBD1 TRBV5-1 CASSSTSQGPTGEQYF TGCGCCAGCAGCTCGACCTCACAGGGGCCTACGGGCGAGCAGTACTTC
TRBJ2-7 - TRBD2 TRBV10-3 CAISDVGGGHEQYF TGTGCCATCAGTGATGTCGGCGGGGGGCACGAGCAGTACTTC
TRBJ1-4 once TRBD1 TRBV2 CASSSRTGDEKLFF TGTGCCAGCAGTTCCAGGACAGGGGATGAAAAACTGTTTTTT
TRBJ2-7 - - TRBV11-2 CASSLDGGYYEQYF TGTGCCAGCAGCTTAGATGGGGGGTACTACGAGCAGTACTTC
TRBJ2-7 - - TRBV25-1 CASSGVREQYF TGTGCCAGCAGCGGGGTCCGCGAGCAGTACTTC
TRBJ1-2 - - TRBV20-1 CSAREVYGYTF TGCAGTGCTAGGGAGGTTTATGGCTACACCTTC
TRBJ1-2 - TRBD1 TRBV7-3 CASSPNQGAAFYGYTF TGTGCCAGCAGCCCCAACCAGGGGGCGGCTTTCTATGGCTACACCTTC
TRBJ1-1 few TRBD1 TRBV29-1 CSGRQGFTEAFF TGCAGCGGTAGACAGGGGTTCACTGAAGCTTTCTTT
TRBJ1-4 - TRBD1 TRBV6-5 CASRPGTANEKLFF TGTGCCAGCAGGCCCGGGACAGCTAATGAAAAACTGTTTTTT
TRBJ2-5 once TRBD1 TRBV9 CASSVGGDSGETQYF TGTGCCAGCAGCGTAGGAGGGGACAGTGGAGAGACCCAGTACTTC
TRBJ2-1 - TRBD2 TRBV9 CASSVGSGTYNEQFF TGTGCCAGCAGCGTAGGGAGCGGGACCTACAATGAGCAGTTCTTC
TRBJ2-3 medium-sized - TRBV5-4 CASSWDTPGTDTQYF TGTGCCAGCAGTTGGGACACCCCTGGCACAGATACGCAGTATTTT
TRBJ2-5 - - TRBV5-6 CASSLASSGETQYF TGTGCCAGCAGCTTGGCGTCTTCGGGGGAGACCCAGTACTTC
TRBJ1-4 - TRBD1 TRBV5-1 CASSLTGQGVWEKLFF TGCGCCAGCAGCTTGACCGGACAGGGGGTTTGGGAAAAACTGTTTTTT
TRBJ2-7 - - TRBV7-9 CASSTEPNEQYF TGTGCCAGCAGCACCGAACCGAACGAGCAGTACTTC
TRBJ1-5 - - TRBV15 CATSRKQGPFSNQPQHF TGTGCCACCAGCAGAAAACAGGGACCATTTAGCAATCAGCCCCAGCATTTT
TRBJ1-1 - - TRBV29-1 CSVVGNGGTEAFF TGCAGCGTTGTTGGGAATGGAGGCACTGAAGCTTTCTTT
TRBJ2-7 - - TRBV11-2 CASSLLGIPNSYEQYF TGTGCCAGCAGCTTATTGGGGATACCGAACTCCTACGAGCAGTACTTC
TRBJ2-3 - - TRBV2 CASSVGGSTDTQYF TGTGCCAGCAGCGTTGGTGGTAGCACAGATACGCAGTATTTT
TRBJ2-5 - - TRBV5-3 CARSLPGGHQETQYF TGTGCCAGAAGCCTACCAGGGGGGCACCAAGAGACCCAGTACTTC
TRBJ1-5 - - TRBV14 CASSQDEGQPQHF TGTGCCAGCAGCCAAGATGAGGGTCAGCCCCAGCATTTT
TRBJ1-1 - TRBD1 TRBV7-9 CASSQDRGKNTEAFF TGTGCCAGCAGCCAGGACAGGGGGAAGAACACTGAAGCTTTCTTT
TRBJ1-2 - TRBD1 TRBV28 CASSTQGLYGYTF TGTGCCAGCAGTACACAGGGGCTTTATGGCTACACCTTC
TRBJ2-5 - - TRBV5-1 CASSLGKETQYF TGCGCCAGCAGCTTGGGGAAAGAGACCCAGTACTTC
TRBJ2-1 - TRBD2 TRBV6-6 CASSRSGGASNEQFF TGTGCCAGCAGCCGCAGCGGGGGGGCCAGTAATGAGCAGTTCTTC
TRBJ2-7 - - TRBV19 CASSPLRGRDHEQYF TGTGCCAGTAGTCCCCTTCGGGGCCGGGACCACGAGCAGTACTTC
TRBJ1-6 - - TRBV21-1 CASSKFPLPVSLHSYNSPLHF TGTGCCAGCAGCAAATTCCCCCTACCGGTATCGCTTCACTCCTATAATTCACCCCTCCACTTT
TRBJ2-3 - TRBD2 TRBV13 CASSRGVTDTQYF TGTGCCAGCAGCCGGGGGGTCACAGATACGCAGTATTTT